This T cell receptor beta chain was sequenced during a study of regulatory T cells in long-lasting Graves disease. Broader study findings: It was in persistent disease that TRBV28, TRBJ1-2 and TRBJ2-5 were favored.

Noted time point: newly diagnosed GD, antithyroid drugs for less than 3 months. PBMC-derived RNA was used for the TCR library. Trimming stripped 6 bases from V and 1 base from J, with 13 bases between. This CDR3 contains 14 residues. Germline V gives CDR1 SGHRS, CDR2 YFSETQ. Library construction for TCR beta used iRepertoire HTBI primers and Arm-PCR of CDR3 regions. TCRdb redid the calling of the multiplex PCR reads with MiXCR, one entry per CDR3 protein. The sample lists under 400,000 distinct CDR3 sequences, around 17% occurring once. This clonotype showed up many times. The antigen is undetermined. The same data also contributed to another study, on T cells in Graves' hyperthyroidism and ophthalmopathy. That source adds: With the HTBI primer set, the TCR CDR3 went through a first round of RT-PCR. Peripheral blood also featured most of the thyroid clonotypes expanded above 0.001.

The clonotype was recovered from a man between 40 and 49 years old with Graves disease. The gene calls are TRBV5-1 and TRBJ1-1; a possible D gene is TRBD1 (5 bases). The specimen was peripheral blood mononuclear cells (PBMCs), collected at new diagnosis, from a patient treated with antithyroid drugs. The CDR3 reads CASTIGASNTEAFF. CDR3 coding DNA: TGCGCCAGCACCATTGGGGCCTCGAACACTGAAGCTTTCTTT.